The 32 T cell receptor beta chains below were found in one sample sequenced in a study of OX40 agonist ivuxolimab in advanced cancers. Clones were read by immunoSEQ multiplex PCR, and TCRdb kept only the in-frame ones, dropping some. The sample yields 87,000 or so clones, 70% to 90% seen once. The sample in question was CD4+ or CD8+ T cells sorted from blood, obtained in a trial of the OX40 agonist ivuxolimab. The receptors were gathered from an adult with an advanced solid tumor such as melanoma, head and neck, liver or kidney cancer.

The chain has TRBV4-1 and TRBJ2-5; tentatively, D is TRBD1 or TRBD2 (5 bases each). The CDR3 extends over 14 amino acids. V lost 1 base and J 2 bases, leaving 8 bases between the germline ends. Germline values: CDR1 MGHRA, CDR2 YSYEKL. In DNA, the CDR3 is TGCGCCAGCAGCCAAGGGGGGAATCAAGAGACCCAGTACTTC. Its translation is CASSQGGNQETQYF.

V usage is TRBV28 and J usage is TRBJ2-4; D remains ambiguous. The CDR3 is made up of 16 amino acids. Trimming stripped 3 bases from V and 4 bases from J, with 16 bases between. Germline V gives CDR1 MDHEN, CDR2 SYDVKM. The CDR3, as DNA: TGTGCCAGCAGTTTTCTCCCTAGGCTGGGGAAAAACATTCAGTACTTC. Protein product: CASSFLPRLGKNIQYF.

V usage is TRBV9 and J usage is TRBJ2-4; 13 bases agree with TRBD2. This CDR3 has 17 residues. Germline-derived CDR1 and CDR2 are SGDLS and YYNGEE. V shed 7 bases, J shed 8 bases, and the junction held 15 bases outside the gene matches. In DNA form, the CDR3 reads TGTGCCAGCGCAAGTGGGACTAGCGGGACCGAAATTGACATTCAGTACTTC. Encoded protein: CASASGTSGTEIDIQYF.

The chain carries TRBV18 and TRBJ2-1, with 11 bases fitting TRBD2. CDR1 KGHSH and CDR2 LQKENI come from the germline V gene. V trimming: 3 bases; J trimming: 0 bases; junction bases outside the gene matches: 4. The CDR3 runs to 17 residues. CDR3 DNA: TGTGCCAGCTCACCCAATCTAGCGGGAGGCTCCTACAATGAGCAGTTCTTC. Residues: CASSPNLAGGSYNEQFF.

The chain is built from TRBV5-1 and TRBJ2-7, with D possibly called TRBD1 or TRBD2 (5 bases each). The CDR3 extends over 13 amino acids. Germline lookup yields CDR1 SGHRS and CDR2 YFSETQ. V gave up 4 bases and J gave up 4 bases, with 12 bases separating them. The CDR3 sequence is CASSRQEGYEQYF. The CDR3 DNA reads as TGCGCCAGCAGCCGGCAAGAGGGGTACGAGCAGTACTTC.

This chain uses TRBV6-6 with TRBJ2-5; D not resolved. V shed 5 bases and J shed 1 base, with 8 bases lying between them. This CDR3 has 13 amino acids. Germline-derived CDR1 and CDR2 are MNHNY and SVGAGI (reference sequence). The CDR3 DNA follows: TGTGCCAGCAGTCGAGTTTCCCAAGAGACCCAGTACTTC. It specifies CASSRVSQETQYF.

This sequence joins TRBV27 and TRBJ2-5; D remains ambiguous. The germline V gene encodes CDR1 MNHEY and CDR2 SMNVEV (reference sequence). V was pared by 4 bases and J by 4 bases, with 4 bases between. The CDR3 length is 11 residues. The CDR3 DNA reads as TGTGCCAGCAGTTCAGGAGAGACCCAGTACTTC. It translates to CASSSGETQYF.

The genes are TRBV15 and TRBJ2-6; 7 bases are shared with TRBD2. The V and J ends lost 0 bases and 0 bases, in that order; junction bases with no gene match: 8. The V gene's germline CDR1 is LNHNV and CDR2 YYDKDF (reference sequence). This CDR3 comprises 19 residues. CDR3 bases: TGTGCCACCAGCAGAGAGAAGGCGGGACTACCCTCTGGGGCCAACGTCCTGACTTTC. It translates to CATSREKAGLPSGANVLTF.

The chain recombines TRBV27 with TRBJ2-3; no clear D. V gave up 5 bases and J gave up 6 bases, with 15 bases separating them. Germline CDR1 reads MNHEY; CDR2 reads SMNVEV (reference sequence). This CDR3 contains 14 residues. Here the CDR3 reads CASSPRGDGDTQYF. The CDR3 DNA follows: TGTGCCAGCAGTCCTCGTGGGGATGGGGATACGCAGTATTTT.

V and J are TRBV25-1 and TRBJ2-1; 8 bases map to TRBD1. CDR1 is MGHDK and CDR2 is SYGVNS in the germline V gene. This CDR3 is 15 amino acids long. Trimming took 0 bases from V and 8 from J; bases not matched to a gene: 6. For the CDR3, the DNA is TGTGCCAGCAGTGAATATCCCGGACAGGGCGATGAGCAGTTCTTC. Amino acid sequence: CASSEYPGQGDEQFF.

The chain carries TRBV19 and TRBJ2-2; 8 nucleotides agree with TRBD2. In germline, CDR1 is LNHDA, CDR2 SQIVND (reference sequence). V dropped 8 bases and J dropped 7; count of bases not matched to a gene: 6. This CDR3 has 13 amino acids. The CDR3 bases are TGTGCCAGTCGGATAAGCGGGAGCGGGGAGCTGTTTTTT. It specifies CASRISGSGELFF. Variable domain in full (rest from reference TRBV19 and TRBJ2-2): DGGITQSPKYLFRKEGQNVTLSCEQNLNHDAMYWYRQDPGQGLRLIYYSQIVNDFQKGDIAEGYSVSREKKESFPLTVTSAQKNPTAFYLCASRISGSGELFFGEGSRLTVL.

The V and J genes are TRBV5-4 and TRBJ2-7; 7 bases agree with TRBD1. Trimming at V came to 5 bases and at J to 2 bases, leaving 7 bases not matched to a gene. Germline V CDR1 and CDR2: SGHNT, YYREEE (reference sequence). The CDR3 has 14 residues. CDR3 sequence (DNA): TGTGCCAGCAGGTCCGGGACAGTGCCCTACGAGCAGTACTTC. Translated: CASRSGTVPYEQYF.

The chain couples TRBV28 to TRBJ2-7; D is unresolved. V was shortened by 1 base and J by 4 bases, with 5 bases between the two germline ends. The CDR3 runs 12 residues. Germline V gene sequence: CDR1 MDHEN, CDR2 SYDVKM. CDR3 loop: CASSLSMYEQYF. DNA of the CDR3: TGTGCCAGCAGTTTATCTATGTACGAGCAGTACTTC.

This clone was detected once. V usage is TRBV6-5 and J usage is TRBJ2-1; D may match TRBD1 or TRBD2 (5 bases each). This CDR3 is built from 12 residues. V was trimmed by 8 bases and J by 3 bases, leaving 8 bases between them. Germline lookup yields CDR1 MNHEY and CDR2 SVGAGI. CDR3 sequence: CASRGGYNEQFF. In DNA form, the CDR3 reads TGTGCCAGCCGTGGGGGCTACAATGAGCAGTTCTTC.

The chain couples TRBV28 to TRBJ1-1, with D maybe TRBD1 (5 bases). CDR3 length: 15 amino acids. Trimming pared 4 bases from V and 3 bases from J, leaving 15 bases between. Germline V gives CDR1 MDHEN, CDR2 SYDVKM. CDR3 in DNA: TGTGCCAGCAGTTCGTCGTTCGGGGGATACACTGAAGCTTTCTTT. It codes for CASSSSFGGYTEAFF.

This clone was seen only once. The J gene is TRBJ2-5, the V gene TRBV7-9; 7 bases match TRBD1. With V trimmed by 0 bases and J by 1 base, 2 bases remained unmatched. This CDR3 spans 15 amino acids. Germline V CDR1 and CDR2: SEHNR, FQNEAQ (reference sequence). DNA of the CDR3: TGTGCCAGCAGCTTAGCTGGGGACAGCCAAGAGACCCAGTACTTC. The encoded protein is CASSLAGDSQETQYF.

CDR3 amino acids: CASSLGPYGENEKLFF. The DNA of the CDR3 is TGTGCCAGCAGCTTAGGACCTTATGGAGAGAATGAAAAACTGTTTTTT. The rearrangement uses TRBV5-8 and TRBJ1-4; D is unresolved. The CDR3 has 16 amino acids. CDR1 SGHTS and CDR2 YDEGEE come from the germline V gene. The germline V and J ends were trimmed by 2 bases and 5 bases, with 16 bases remaining between them.

The chain combines TRBV7-9 with TRBJ2-3; 15 nucleotides line up with TRBD2. Germline loops: CDR1 SEHNR, CDR2 FQNEAQ (reference sequence). V shed 8 bases, J shed 0 bases, and the junction held 12 bases outside the gene matches. This CDR3 spans 19 amino acids. Written as DNA, the CDR3 is TGTGCCAGCCCAGGACTAGCGGGAGGGCCAAGGCTGAGCACAGATACGCAGTATTTT. Protein: CASPGLAGGPRLSTDTQYF. Full variable domain (outside the CDR3, taken from reference TRBV7-9 and TRBJ2-3): DTGVSQNPRHKITKRGQNVTFRCDPISEHNRLYWYRQTLGQGPEFLTYFQNEAQLEKSRLLSDRFSAERPKGSFSTLEIQRTEQGDSAMYLCASPGLAGGPRLSTDTQYFGPGTRLTVL.

The chain is built from TRBV6-1 and TRBJ2-1, with TRBD1 matching 8 bases. Germline V gene lookup returns CDR1 MNHNS and CDR2 SASEGT. The CDR3 covers 13 residues. Trimming cost V 6 bases and J 9 bases; bases outside gene matches: 7. The DNA for the CDR3 is TGTGCCAGCAGCCCTACCACAGGGGGTGAGCAGTTCTTC. Translation: CASSPTTGGEQFF.

The V call is TRBV4-2, the J call TRBJ2-1, with a tentative D call TRBD2 (6 bases). Germline V gene lookup returns CDR1 LGHNA and CDR2 YNFKEQ. V lost 7 bases and J lost 9, with 22 bases in between. The CDR3 contains 15 residues. The CDR3 protein is CASTWDSSTPGEQFF. The CDR3 DNA sequence: TGTGCCAGCACCTGGGACTCGTCAACACCCGGTGAGCAGTTCTTC.

This clone was seen a few times. This chain uses TRBV4-3 with TRBJ1-2, with D possibly TRBD1 on 6 matching bases. V was clipped by 3 bases and J by 0 bases, with 8 bases between them. The CDR3 runs 14 residues. Germline V lookup: CDR1 LGHNA, CDR2 YSLEER. The CDR3 loop reads CASSQDRTNYGYTF. The CDR3, as DNA: TGCGCCAGCAGCCAGGACAGAACTAACTATGGCTACACCTTC.

This chain connects TRBV5-5 to TRBJ2-7; D is possibly TRBD1 (5 bases). CDR3 size: 14 residues. The germline CDR1 and CDR2 sequences are SGHKS and YYEKEE (reference sequence). V shed 0 bases and J shed 5 bases, with 12 bases lying between them. CDR3 DNA: TGTGCCAGCAGCTTGGATGGGGCTAGTGACGAGCAGTACTTC. Residues: CASSLDGASDEQYF.

CDR3 in amino acids: CASSLGLRGLNNEQFF. The CDR3 DNA follows: TGTGCCAGCAGCTTAGGGTTGCGTGGATTAAACAATGAGCAGTTCTTC. The gene calls are TRBV11-2 and TRBJ2-1; D call uncertain. The V end lost 1 base, the J end lost 5 bases, and 15 bases lay between the germline ends. The CDR3 consists of 16 residues. CDR1 and CDR2 from the germline V gene are SGHAT and FQNNGV.

The chain joins TRBV10-1 to TRBJ2-4; D is ambiguous. The CDR3 length is 12 residues. Trimming cost V 2 bases and J 6 bases, with 5 bases left between them. Germline V gives CDR1 WNHNN, CDR2 SYGVQD (reference sequence). CDR3 region: CASSERVNIQYF. CDR3 DNA: TGCGCCAGCAGTGAGAGGGTAAACATTCAGTACTTC.

The chain has TRBV27 and TRBJ2-2; D call uncertain. This CDR3 has 16 amino acids. Germline lookup yields CDR1 MNHEY and CDR2 SMNVEV (reference sequence). V lost 5 bases and J lost 5, with 18 bases in between. In nucleotides, the CDR3 is TGTGCCAGCAGTCGGTACTCGGGCCGGCGGACCGGGGAGCTGTTTTTT. Protein product: CASSRYSGRRTGELFF.

V is TRBV11-2 and J is TRBJ2-2; D is uncertain. This CDR3 comprises 15 residues. Germline CDR1 is SGHAT and CDR2 is FQNNGV. Trimming left V 5 bases short and J 3 bases short, with 13 bases between. The CDR3: CASSLLEKYTGELFF. The CDR3 DNA is TGTGCCAGCAGCCTGCTGGAAAAATACACCGGGGAGCTGTTTTTT.

This rearrangement joins TRBV5-1 to TRBJ2-4; D is perhaps TRBD1 (7 bases). V was clipped by 4 bases and J by 11 bases, with 16 bases between them. This CDR3 spans 13 amino acids. Germline V CDR1 and CDR2: SGHRS, YFSETQ. CDR3 bases: TGCGCCAGCAGCCTCTCGGAGGGGGCAGTTCAGTACTTC. This gives the protein CASSLSEGAVQYF.

This clone showed up just once. V and J are TRBV2 and TRBJ2-7, with 9 bases that match TRBD2. Trimming removed 10 bases from V and 3 bases from J; junction bases left unmatched: 7. Germline V gene sequence: CDR1 SNHLY, CDR2 FYNNEI. The CDR3 runs 13 residues. CDR3 in amino acids: CATHASGDYEQYF. The CDR3 coding sequence is TGTGCCACCCATGCTAGCGGGGACTACGAGCAGTACTTC.

This clone has only one observation. This sequence joins TRBV7-9 and TRBJ2-7; 7 bases align to TRBD1. J gave up 1 base and V 5 bases, and 8 bases lay outside the gene matches. The CDR3 is 15 amino acids. Germline-derived CDR1 and CDR2 are SEHNR and FQNEAQ (reference sequence). This chain's CDR3 is CASSPQDRSSYEQYF. The CDR3 DNA reads TGTGCCAGCAGCCCACAGGACAGGTCATCCTACGAGCAGTACTTC. Complete variable domain (other parts from reference TRBV7-9 and TRBJ2-7): DTGVSQNPRHKITKRGQNVTFRCDPISEHNRLYWYRQTLGQGPEFLTYFQNEAQLEKSRLLSDRFSAERPKGSFSTLEIQRTEQGDSAMYLCASSPQDRSSYEQYFGPGTRLTVT.

The chain uses TRBV11-3 and TRBJ2-2; D assignment may be TRBD1 or TRBD2 (6 bases each). Per germline, CDR1 SGHNT and CDR2 YENEEA. Between the trimmed V and J ends, which lost 2 bases and 7 bases, there was a span of 11 bases. The length of the CDR3 is 14 residues. The CDR3 nucleotides are TGTGCCAGCAGCTTAAGGGGGAGGAACGGGGAGCTGTTTTTT. Amino acid sequence: CASSLRGRNGELFF.

J is TRBJ2-2 and V is TRBV18; no clear D. This CDR3 comprises 14 residues. V was pared by 6 bases and J by 0 bases, with 8 bases between. Looked up from germline, CDR1 is KGHSH and CDR2 is LQKENI. The CDR3 loop is CASSLYPNTGELFF. CDR3 bases: TGTGCCAGCTCCCTCTACCCGAACACCGGGGAGCTGTTTTTT.

The J gene is TRBJ2-5, the V gene TRBV5-6, with a weak D call TRBD1 (6 bases). V was pared by 1 base and J by 3 bases, with 19 bases between. The CDR3 totals 17 residues. Per germline, CDR1 SGHDT and CDR2 YYEEEE. The CDR3 reads CASSLYDSGQLKETQYF. The CDR3 DNA reads as TGTGCCAGCAGCTTGTATGATTCGGGACAACTAAAAGAGACCCAGTACTTC.